This T cell receptor (beta chain) derives from a study of a mutant IDH1 vaccine in newly diagnosed glioma. Background on the study: Radiotherapy alone preceded vaccination by 4-6 weeks; alternatively, vaccination started with temozolomide cycles. Most had both radiotherapy and temozolomide beforehand; others had only one. Study conclusions and caveats: Researchers report vaccine-induced immune responses in over 90% of patients.

Sample time point: week 35, safety follow-up. The study gave 300 ug of mutant IDH1 20-mer peptide per vaccine dose, with topical imiquimod. Donors harbored newly found WHO grade 3 or 4 IDH1-mutant, ATRX-lost astrocytomas. CDR3 length: 15 amino acids. Germline CDR1 is MGHRA and CDR2 is YSYEKL. The germline V and J ends were trimmed by 1 base and 2 bases, with 12 bases remaining between them. This clone is classed as medium-sized. Its specificity is unknown. Sequenced by immunoSEQ multiplex PCR; TCRdb stores in-frame clones only, minus some. The sample has tens of thousands of clones, 74% seen once. The source material was PBMCs, sampled from a glioma patient whose treatment included an IDH1 peptide vaccine. This TCR derives from a man between 45 and 60 years old with glioma. J is TRBJ2-7 and V is TRBV4-1; D possibly corresponds to TRBD1 (6 bases). The CDR3 reads CASSQVQGTTYEQYF. CDR3 bases: TGCGCCAGCAGCCAAGTTCAGGGGACGACCTACGAGCAGTACTTC.